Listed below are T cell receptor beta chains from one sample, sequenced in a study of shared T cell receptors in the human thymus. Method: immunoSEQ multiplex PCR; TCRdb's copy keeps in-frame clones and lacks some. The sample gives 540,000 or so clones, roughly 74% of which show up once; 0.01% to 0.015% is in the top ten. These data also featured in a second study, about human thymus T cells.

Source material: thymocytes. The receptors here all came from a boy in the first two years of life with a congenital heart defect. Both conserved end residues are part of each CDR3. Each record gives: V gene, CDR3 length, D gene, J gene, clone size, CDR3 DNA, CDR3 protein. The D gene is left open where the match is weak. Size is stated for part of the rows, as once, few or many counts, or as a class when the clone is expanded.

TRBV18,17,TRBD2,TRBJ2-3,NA,TGTGCCAGCTCACCGTCGGCTAGCGGGATAGCAACAGATACGCAGTATTTT,CASSPSASGIATDTQYF
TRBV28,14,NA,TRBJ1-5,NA,TGTGCCAGCAGTTTCGGCAGGAGGCGTCAGCCCCAGCATTTT,CASSFGRRRQPQHF
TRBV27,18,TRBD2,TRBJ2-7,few,TGTGCCAGCAGTTTACAAAAATCCGGGACTAGCGGACCCTACGAGCAGTACTTC,CASSLQKSGTSGPYEQYF
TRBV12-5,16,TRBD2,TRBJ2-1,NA,TGTGCTAGTGGTTTGTCCCGGACTAGCGGGAGAAGTGAGCAGTTCTTC,CASGLSRTSGRSEQFF
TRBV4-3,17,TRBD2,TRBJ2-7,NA,TGCGCCAGCAGCCAAGACCCAGCGGGAGAGGTGGCTAGGGAGCAGTACTTC,CASSQDPAGEVAREQYF
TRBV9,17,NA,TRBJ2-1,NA,TGTGCCAGCAGCCCAGTCAGGGGCCCTAAATCCTACAATGAGCAGTTCTTC,CASSPVRGPKSYNEQFF
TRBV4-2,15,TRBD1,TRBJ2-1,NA,TGTGCCAGCAGCCAATCCACAGGGGGCTACAATGAGCAGTTCTTC,CASSQSTGGYNEQFF
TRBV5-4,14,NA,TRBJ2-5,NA,TGTGCCAGCAGCTTGGGAGGCTATCAAGAGACCCAGTACTTC,CASSLGGYQETQYF
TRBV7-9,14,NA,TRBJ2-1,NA,TGTGCCAGCAGCTTATCCCTAGCAGTCTATGAGCAGTTCTTC,CASSLSLAVYEQFF
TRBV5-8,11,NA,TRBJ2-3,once,TGTGCCAGCAGTCCTTCAGATACGCAGTATTTT,CASSPSDTQYF
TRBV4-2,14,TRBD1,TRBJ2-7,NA,TGTGCCAGCAGCCAAGTAGACAGGGGGCTCGAGCAGTACTTC,CASSQVDRGLEQYF
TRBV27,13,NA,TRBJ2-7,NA,TGTGCCGTCAGGGGCGATTTCTCCTACGAGCAGTACTTC,CAVRGDFSYEQYF
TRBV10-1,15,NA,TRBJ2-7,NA,TGCGCCAGCAGTGCCCTAGCTGGGGAACCGGGCGAGCAGTACTTC,CASSALAGEPGEQYF
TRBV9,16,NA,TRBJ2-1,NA,TGTGCCAGCAGCGGCCCACGGGGGTGGATGAACAATGAGCAGTTCTTC,CASSGPRGWMNNEQFF
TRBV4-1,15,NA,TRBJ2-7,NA,TGCGCCAGCAGCGGTAGCGGCTTCAGCTCCTACGAGCAGTACTTC,CASSGSGFSSYEQYF
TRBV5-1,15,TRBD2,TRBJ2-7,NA,TGCGCCAGCAGATTGGCCGTGGCTAGCGGCTACGAGCAGTACTTC,CASRLAVASGYEQYF
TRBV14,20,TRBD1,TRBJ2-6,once,TGTGCCAGCAGCCAGAGTGGGACAGGGCAACACACCTCTGGGGCCAACGTCCTGACTTTC,CASSQSGTGQHTSGANVLTF
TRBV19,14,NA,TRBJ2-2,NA,TGTGCCAGTAGTATAACGGGAGAGAGCGGGGAGCTGTTTTTT,CASSITGESGELFF
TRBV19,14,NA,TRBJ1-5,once,TGTGCCAGTAGGACGGTCATTCGGGATCAGCCCCAGCATTTT,CASRTVIRDQPQHF
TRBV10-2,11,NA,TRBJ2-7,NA,TGCGCCAGCACCGCCGGGGAGGAGCAGTACTTC,CASTAGEEQYF
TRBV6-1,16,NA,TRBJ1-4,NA,TGTGCCAGCAGTGAATATGGAGGGGCCTCAAATGAAAAACTGTTTTTT,CASSEYGGASNEKLFF
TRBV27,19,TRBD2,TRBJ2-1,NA,TGTGCCAGCAGTCAAAGCTGGGGACTAGCGGGAGTATGGGACAATGAGCAGTTCTTC,CASSQSWGLAGVWDNEQFF
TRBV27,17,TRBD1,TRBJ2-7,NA,TGTGCCAGCAGTTTAAAGGGTTGGGACAGGGGGTCCTACGAGCAGTACTTC,CASSLKGWDRGSYEQYF
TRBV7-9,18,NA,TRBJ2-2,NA,TGTGCCAGCAGCTATAGTCCCTCCATTGCGGGGACCACCGGGGAGCTGTTTTTT,CASSYSPSIAGTTGELFF
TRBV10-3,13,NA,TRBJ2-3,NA,TGTGCCGCCAATAGCGAAAGCACAGATACGCAGTATTTT,CAANSESTDTQYF
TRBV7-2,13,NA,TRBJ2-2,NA,TGTGCCAGCAGCTTAACTAGCACCGGGGAGCTGTTTTTT,CASSLTSTGELFF
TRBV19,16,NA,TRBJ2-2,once,TGTGCCAGTAGTATGGGGGGGACACGGAGGGCCGGGGAGCTGTTTTTT,CASSMGGTRRAGELFF
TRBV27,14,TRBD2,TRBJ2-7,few,TGTGCCAGCAGTTCTTCTAGCGGGTCCTACGAGCAGTACTTC,CASSSSSGSYEQYF
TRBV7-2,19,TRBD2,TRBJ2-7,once,TGTGCCAGCAGCCGGGACCGAGACTCGACTAGCGGGAGAAGAGGAGAGCAGTACTTC,CASSRDRDSTSGRRGEQYF
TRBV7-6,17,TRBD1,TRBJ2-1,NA,TGTGCCAGCAGCTTGGGACAGGGGGGCATCTCCTACAATGAGCAGTTCTTC,CASSLGQGGISYNEQFF
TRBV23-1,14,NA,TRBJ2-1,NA,TGCGCCAGCAGTCAATCGAGGGTGGACAATGAGCAGTTCTTC,CASSQSRVDNEQFF
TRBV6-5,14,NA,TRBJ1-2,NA,TGTGCCAGCAGTCGCCTGATGGGGCAGTTCGGCTACACCTTC,CASSRLMGQFGYTF
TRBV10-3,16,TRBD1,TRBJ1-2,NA,TGTGCCATCAGTAACCGCGGACAGGGTTTGTCCTATGGCTACACCTTC,CAISNRGQGLSYGYTF
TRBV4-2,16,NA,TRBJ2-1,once,TGTGCCAGCAGCCCGGCACAGCGGCAGGCGTACAATGAGCAGTTCTTC,CASSPAQRQAYNEQFF
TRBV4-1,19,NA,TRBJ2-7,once,TGCGCCAGCAGCCAAGGGGGGTGGGGGACAGCGGGCCTGATCTACGAGCAGTACTTC,CASSQGGWGTAGLIYEQYF
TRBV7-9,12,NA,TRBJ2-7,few,TGTGCCAGCAGCTTAGACTTCTACGAGCAGTACTTC,CASSLDFYEQYF
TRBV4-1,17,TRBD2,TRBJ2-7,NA,TGCGCCAGCAGCCCTACGCACCCGACTAGCGGCAACTACGAGCAGTACTTC,CASSPTHPTSGNYEQYF
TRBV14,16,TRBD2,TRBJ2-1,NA,TGTGCCAGCAGCCAAGCAGCGGGGGGGGTCTACAATGAGCAGTTCTTC,CASSQAAGGVYNEQFF
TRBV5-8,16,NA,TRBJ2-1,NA,TGTGCCAGCAGCTTCCCAATTTGGACTACATACAATGAGCAGTTCTTC,CASSFPIWTTYNEQFF
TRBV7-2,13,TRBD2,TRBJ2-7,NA,TGTGCCAGCAGCACTAGCGGGTCCTACGAGCAGTACTTC,CASSTSGSYEQYF